Included here is one T cell receptor beta chain sequence, with context. Its antigen is unidentified. PCR employed 60 Vbeta and 13 Jbeta primers. Data came from immunoSEQ multiplex PCR; TCRdb stores just in-frame clones and leaves some out. The table shows some 85,000 clones, with 78% occurring only once. The data derive from a study of cytomegalovirus exposure and HLA in healthy donors. Findings and caveats of the study: Accurate predictions that matched the HLA-A and HLA-B alleles of most subjects were reportedly made from TCR beta sequences.

CDR3 length: 17 amino acids. Germline loops: CDR1 LGHNA, CDR2 YNFKEQ. Trimming at V came to 1 base and at J to 4 bases, leaving 8 bases not matched to a gene. Sequences were obtained from PBMCs. The chain couples TRBV4-2 to TRBJ2-3; 10 bases are a match to TRBD2. This sequence was found in a man between 18 and 35 years old in good health and CMV-seropositive. The CDR3 DNA reads as TGTGCCAGCAGCCAAGGTCCTAGCGGGAGATTAGCAGATACGCAGTATTTT. It specifies CASSQGPSGRLADTQYF.